This passage covers 30 T cell receptor beta chains from one sample sequenced in a study of OX40 agonist ivuxolimab in advanced cancers. Library preparation used the immunoSEQ multiplex PCR assay. Here the immuneACCESS table is served through TCRdb, limited to in-frame sequences with V and J called. Missing clones are a known gap in these copies; in checked studies unresolved V genes cover under half, and the rest lacks a known reason. The sample table shows 45,000 to 55,000 clones, and 83% are seen once. Approximately 1.1% of the sample is held by the ten biggest clonotypes. The material sequenced was CD4+ or CD8+ T cells sorted from blood, taken in a trial of the OX40 agonist ivuxolimab. The receptors here all came from an adult with an advanced solid tumor such as melanoma, head and neck, liver or kidney cancer.

This chain connects TRBV7-8 to TRBJ1-1; D is undetermined. Germline loops: CDR1 SGHVS, CDR2 FQNEAQ. This CDR3 has 14 amino acids. V dropped 0 bases and J dropped 7 bases, with 12 bases sitting between them. CDR3 sequence (DNA): TGTGCCAGCAGCTTAGCGATACGACACGGTGAAGCTTTCTTT. Translated: CASSLAIRHGEAFF.

This sequence joins TRBV7-2 and TRBJ1-1; D is unclear. The CDR3 totals 14 residues. Trimming removed 5 bases at V and 8 bases at J, with 18 bases between. The V gene's germline CDR1 is SGHTA and CDR2 FQGNSA. CDR3 protein: CASSPTETTIEAFF. In nucleotides, the CDR3 is TGTGCCAGCAGCCCCACAGAGACTACCATCGAAGCTTTCTTT.

The genes are TRBV7-9 and TRBJ1-2, with 7 bases identical to TRBD1. Germline assignment: CDR1 SEHNR and CDR2 FQNEAQ (reference sequence). J lost 3 bases, V lost 5 bases, and 6 bases had no gene match. The CDR3 runs 14 residues. CDR3 in amino acids: CASSPTGRDYGYTF. DNA for the CDR3: TGTGCCAGCAGCCCGACAGGGAGGGACTATGGCTACACCTTC. Full variable domain (missing parts from reference TRBV7-9 and TRBJ1-2): DTGVSQNPRHKITKRGQNVTFRCDPISEHNRLYWYRQTLGQGPEFLTYFQNEAQLEKSRLLSDRFSAERPKGSFSTLEIQRTEQGDSAMYLCASSPTGRDYGYTFGSGTRLTVV.

This chain's CDR3 is CASSLAQGTQYF. The CDR3 DNA follows: TGTGCCAGCAGCTTAGCACAGGGAACGCAGTATTTT. This chain joins TRBV13 and TRBJ2-3, with TRBD1 as a possible D gene (6 bases). Trimming removed 1 base from V and 9 bases from J, with 8 bases in between. The CDR3 consists of 12 residues. The germline V gene has CDR1 PRHDT and CDR2 FYEKMQ (reference sequence).

The chain is built from TRBV6-1 and TRBJ2-3, with 10 bases identical to TRBD2. This CDR3 comprises 16 residues. V was pared by 2 bases and J by 1 base, with 3 bases of the junction left unmatched. Looked up from germline, CDR1 is MNHNS and CDR2 is SASEGT. CDR3 residues: CASSETLAGGTDTQYF. The CDR3 bases are TGTGCCAGCAGTGAAACTCTAGCGGGGGGCACAGATACGCAGTATTTT.

V gene TRBV5-5 combines with J gene TRBJ1-2; no firm D call. Germline loops: CDR1 SGHKS, CDR2 YYEKEE (reference sequence). Trimming took off 4 bases at V and 8 bases at J, with 15 bases between the two ends. The CDR3 runs to 13 residues. CDR3 coding DNA: TGTGCCAGCAGCCCCGGCGGGCTAGAGGGCTACACCTTC. The encoded protein is CASSPGGLEGYTF.

This chain uses TRBV10-1 with TRBJ2-3; D possibly corresponds to TRBD1 (6 bases). This CDR3 contains 15 residues. CDR1 is WNHNN and CDR2 is SYGVQD in the germline V gene (reference sequence). Trimming shortened V by 4 bases and J by 1 base, and 12 bases separated the two germline ends. The CDR3 DNA is TGCGCCAGCAGTGCCAGGGGATCGGGCACAGATACGCAGTATTTT. It specifies CASSARGSGTDTQYF.

A remark on this clone: At one end the junction does not follow the germline gene, possibly because of a read error. The chain uses TRBV7-9 and TRBJ2-6; D possibly uses TRBD1 or TRBD2 (6 bases each). Germline V gene sequence: CDR1 SEHNR, CDR2 FQNEAQ (reference sequence). This CDR3 contains 18 residues. CDR3 DNA sequence: TGTGCCAGCAGCGGATCTAGGGGGGTGAGCTCTTGGGCCAACGTCCTGACTTTC. Translation gives CASSGSRGVSSWANVLTF.

V gene TRBV4-3 combines with J gene TRBJ2-2; maybe TRBD1 (5 bases). Germline V gene data show CDR1 as LGHNA and CDR2 as YSLEER. The CDR3 is 16 amino acids. Trimming removed 7 bases at V and 0 bases at J, with 15 bases between. The CDR3 DNA reads as TGCGCCAGCAAACATCACAGGAATACGAACACCGGGGAGCTGTTTTTT. Its protein is CASKHHRNTNTGELFF.

The chain recombines TRBV5-1 with TRBJ2-1; 7 bases align to TRBD2. This CDR3 spans 14 amino acids. V was clipped by 3 bases and J by 6 bases; unmatched bases: 6. From germline, CDR1 is SGHRS and CDR2 YFSETQ. CDR3 sequence (DNA): TGCGCCAGCAGCTCCGGGACTAACAGCAATGAGCAGTTCTTC. The encoded protein is CASSSGTNSNEQFF.

Remarks on this clone: The sample carries other DNA sequences with the same CDR3. V usage is TRBV6-1 and J usage is TRBJ2-7; possibly TRBD2 for D (5 bases). The CDR3 is 13 amino acids. Between the trimmed V and J ends, which lost 3 bases and 1 base, there was a span of 7 bases. The germline gives CDR1 MNHNS, CDR2 SASEGT. Here the CDR3 DNA reads TGTGCCAGCAGTGATCGGGGTTCCTACGAGCAGTACTTC. Protein: CASSDRGSYEQYF.

The chain couples TRBV5-4 to TRBJ2-2; D not resolved. Trimming left V 2 bases short and J 3 bases short, with 11 bases between. The CDR3 is made up of 15 amino acids. CDR1 SGHNT and CDR2 YYREEE come from the germline V gene (reference sequence). The CDR3 DNA is TGTGCCAGCAGCTTAACGATAGGGTACACCGGGGAGCTGTTTTTT. Its translation is CASSLTIGYTGELFF.

This clone has just one count. V is TRBV7-2 and J is TRBJ2-6; 7 bases map to TRBD1. CDR3 length equals 19 residues. In germline, CDR1 is SGHTA, CDR2 FQGNSA. Trimming took 8 bases from V and 0 from J; bases not matched to a gene: 16. The CDR3: CASAYRGTRVYSGANVLTF. CDR3 in DNA: TGTGCCAGCGCCTACAGGGGCACAAGAGTTTACTCTGGGGCCAACGTCCTGACTTTC.

This chain uses TRBV7-9 with TRBJ2-1; TRBD2 agrees at 10 bases. This CDR3 spans 15 amino acids. V lost 5 bases, J lost 12 bases, and 13 bases stayed unmatched. Germline CDR1 reads SEHNR; CDR2 reads FQNEAQ (reference sequence). The CDR3 region is CASSQRASGGSGQFF. In DNA, the CDR3 is TGTGCCAGCAGCCAGCGGGCTAGCGGGGGCTCCGGGCAGTTCTTC. The entire variable domain, with the rest obtained from reference TRBV7-9 and TRBJ2-1, is as follows: DTGVSQNPRHKITKRGQNVTFRCDPISEHNRLYWYRQTLGQGPEFLTYFQNEAQLEKSRLLSDRFSAERPKGSFSTLEIQRTEQGDSAMYLCASSQRASGGSGQFFGPGTRLTVL.

The genes are TRBV7-2 and TRBJ2-2; D may correspond to TRBD1 or TRBD2 (5 bases each). CDR3 length: 14 amino acids. CDR1 and CDR2 from the germline V gene are SGHTA and FQGNSA. Deletions cut 5 bases from V and 7 bases from J, with 14 bases between. This CDR3 reads CASSRSRGFGELFF. The CDR3 DNA reads as TGTGCCAGCAGCCGTAGTCGGGGCTTCGGGGAGCTGTTTTTT.

The chain carries TRBV21-1 and TRBJ2-1; whether TRBD2, the table's D call, matches the DNA was not checked. TRBV21-1 is deemed a pseudogene. This CDR3 has 17 amino acids. The CDR3 region is CAPARADPITFYNEQFF. The CDR3 bases are TGTGCCCCAGCGCGAGCAGACCCCATAACCTTCTACAATGAGCAGTTCTTC.

This clone was counted once. The J gene is TRBJ1-2, the V gene TRBV7-6; D might be TRBD1 (5 bases). CDR1 and CDR2 from the germline V gene are SGHVS and FNYEAQ. CDR3 size: 13 residues. V was shortened by 3 bases and J by 8 bases, with 13 bases between the two germline ends. The CDR3 DNA reads as TGTGCCAGCAGCTTCGGGGGAGTTTTAGGCTACACCTTC. Residues: CASSFGGVLGYTF.

This clone was detected a few times. The V gene is TRBV7-2, the J gene TRBJ2-2; 11 bases line up with TRBD1. There are 16 residues in the CDR3. Trimming removed 3 bases from V and 7 bases from J; junction bases left unmatched: 7. Germline V lookup: CDR1 SGHTA, CDR2 FQGNSA. The CDR3: CASSLLWTGGDGELFF. The CDR3 region has the DNA TGTGCCAGCAGCTTGTTGTGGACAGGGGGCGACGGGGAGCTGTTTTTT.

The chain couples TRBV27 to TRBJ1-2, with 7 bases that match TRBD1. This CDR3 is 16 amino acids long. Per germline, CDR1 MNHEY and CDR2 SMNVEV (reference sequence). The V segment lost 7 bases and the J segment 4 bases; nucleotides outside the gene matches: 15. The CDR3: CASTTLFPGTAYGYTF. In DNA form, the CDR3 reads TGTGCCAGCACAACTCTATTCCCCGGGACAGCCTATGGCTACACCTTC.

The V call is TRBV4-3, the J call TRBJ2-7; TRBD1 is a possible D gene (6 bases). V lost 0 bases and J lost 5, with 14 bases in between. The CDR3 sequence is 15 residues long. Germline CDR1 and CDR2: LGHNA and YSLEER. The DNA of the CDR3 is TGCGCCAGCAGCCAAGATATGTGGGGGCGAAACGAGCAGTACTTC. Its protein is CASSQDMWGRNEQYF.

The J gene is TRBJ1-1, the V gene TRBV28, with a tentative D call TRBD1 (5 bases). Germline V CDR1 and CDR2: MDHEN, SYDVKM. CDR3 size: 14 residues. V gave up 4 bases and J gave up 0 bases, with 9 bases separating them. The CDR3 loop is CASSSGDLNTEAFF. In nucleotides, the CDR3 is TGTGCCAGCAGTTCCGGGGACCTGAACACTGAAGCTTTCTTT.

The chain links TRBV5-6 to TRBJ1-5; no clear D. Deletions cut 3 bases from V and 3 bases from J, with 13 bases between. CDR1 and CDR2 from the germline V gene are SGHDT and YYEEEE. The CDR3 runs 15 residues. The CDR3 DNA reads as TGTGCCAGCAGCTCTATTGGGGTCGACAATCAGCCCCAGCATTTT. Translated: CASSSIGVDNQPQHF.

This sequence joins TRBV19 and TRBJ1-2; D is ambiguous. This CDR3 has 11 residues. CDR1 is LNHDA and CDR2 is SQIVND in the germline V gene (reference sequence). With 7 bases removed from V and 8 bases from J, the gap between germline ends came to 11 bases. CDR3 in DNA: TGTGCCAGTACACAGCGGTACGGCTACACCTTC. Translation: CASTQRYGYTF.

This clone was picked up one time. The chain employs TRBV27 and TRBJ1-2, with a possible D match to TRBD1 (5 bases). V lost 5 bases, J lost 3 bases, and 13 bases lay in between. Germline values: CDR1 MNHEY, CDR2 SMNVEV (reference sequence). CDR3 length: 14 amino acids. The CDR3 here is CASSPAGGYYGYTF. CDR3 sequence (DNA): TGTGCCAGCAGTCCCGCGGGGGGTTACTATGGCTACACCTTC.

The rearrangement joins TRBV29-1 to TRBJ1-4; D is unresolved. V was pared by 6 bases and J by 7 bases, with 15 bases between. This CDR3 has 13 residues. Per the germline V gene, CDR1 is SQVTM and CDR2 is ANQGSEA. CDR3 region: CSVRTGGGEKLFF. CDR3 DNA: TGCAGCGTAAGGACGGGAGGAGGTGAAAAACTGTTTTTT.

The chain combines TRBV11-3 with TRBJ1-5, with a weak D call TRBD1 (5 bases). CDR1 is SGHNT, CDR2 YENEEA, per germline. This CDR3 is built from 16 residues. Trimming cost V 2 bases and J 2 bases, with 13 bases left between them. CDR3 loop: CASSLRAGDGNQPQHF. The CDR3, as DNA: TGTGCCAGCAGCTTACGGGCCGGGGACGGCAATCAGCCCCAGCATTTT. Using reference TRBV11-3 and TRBJ1-5 for the parts outside the CDR3, the full variable domain is EAGVVQSPRYKIIEKKQPVAFWCNPISGHNTLYWYLQNLGQGPELLIRYENEEAVDDSQLPKDRFSAERLKGVDSTLKIQPAELGDSAVYLCASSLRAGDGNQPQHFGDGTRLSIL.

The gene calls are TRBV2 and TRBJ1-6; D is possibly TRBD1 (5 bases). The CDR3 covers 14 residues. Germline values: CDR1 SNHLY, CDR2 FYNNEI. With 10 bases removed from V and 1 base from J, the gap between germline ends came to 11 bases. The CDR3 loop is CATRGGSYNSPLHF. CDR3 in DNA: TGTGCCACCCGGGGGGGGTCCTATAATTCACCCCTCCACTTT.

The chain combines TRBV5-6 with TRBJ1-1; no reliable D call. Germline values: CDR1 SGHDT, CDR2 YYEEEE. V was pared by 2 bases and J by 5 bases, with 4 bases between. The CDR3 covers 11 residues. The CDR3 nucleotides read TGTGCCAGCAGCTTCTTGACTGAAGCTTTCTTT. This translates into CASSFLTEAFF.

The chain combines TRBV6-4 with TRBJ2-5; D might be TRBD1 (8 bases). The V and J ends lost 10 bases and 2 bases respectively, with 17 bases between them. The germline V gene has CDR1 MRHNA and CDR2 SNTAGT. The CDR3 is made up of 14 amino acids. CDR3 DNA sequence: TGTGCCACCAGCAGCGGGACAGGACAAGAGACCCAGTACTTC. Amino acid sequence: CATSSGTGQETQYF.

A few counts support this clone. The chain carries TRBV7-8 and TRBJ1-6; no firm D call. Germline CDR1 is SGHVS and CDR2 is FQNEAQ. CDR3 length: 14 residues. Trimming took off 5 bases at V and 5 bases at J, with 10 bases between the two ends. DNA for the CDR3: TGTGCCAGCAGCGCACAGAAGAATAATTCACCCCTCCACTTT. This gives the protein CASSAQKNNSPLHF.